This paragraph reports one T cell receptor (beta chain). Its antigen remains unknown. The sample originates from a study of T-cell reconstitution after alpha-beta-depleted transplantation in children. Findings and limits, study-wide: Several hundred rapidly expanded clones from non-depleted graft cells reportedly supplied alpha-beta T cells about two months post-transplant. Newly produced T cells mostly accounted for T-cell counts and diversity one year post-transplant. Surviving thymic progenitors and recipient T cells were the source of high TCRbeta diversity at day 60 in some patients.

Unique molecular identifiers featured in how the TCRbeta library was prepared. TCRdb itself ran the PCR reads through MiXCR, one entry per CDR3 protein. The sample lists 350,000 to 500,000 distinct CDR3 sequences, 43% occurring once. V lost 5 bases to trimming and J lost 1 base; unmatched junction nucleotides: 12. This CDR3 comprises 18 residues. The receptor was derived from a girl aged 2-10 years with aplastic anemia, due to receive a stem cell transplant. The V and J genes are TRBV12-3 or TRBV12-4 and TRBJ2-5; TRBD2 matches at 11 bases. The sequenced sample was PBMCs, obtained before TCRalphabeta/CD19-depleted stem cell transplant. The CDR3 reads CASSPSDGTSGFQETQYF. In nucleotides, the CDR3 is TGTGCCAGCAGTCCTTCCGACGGGACTAGCGGATTCCAAGAGACCCAGTACTTC.